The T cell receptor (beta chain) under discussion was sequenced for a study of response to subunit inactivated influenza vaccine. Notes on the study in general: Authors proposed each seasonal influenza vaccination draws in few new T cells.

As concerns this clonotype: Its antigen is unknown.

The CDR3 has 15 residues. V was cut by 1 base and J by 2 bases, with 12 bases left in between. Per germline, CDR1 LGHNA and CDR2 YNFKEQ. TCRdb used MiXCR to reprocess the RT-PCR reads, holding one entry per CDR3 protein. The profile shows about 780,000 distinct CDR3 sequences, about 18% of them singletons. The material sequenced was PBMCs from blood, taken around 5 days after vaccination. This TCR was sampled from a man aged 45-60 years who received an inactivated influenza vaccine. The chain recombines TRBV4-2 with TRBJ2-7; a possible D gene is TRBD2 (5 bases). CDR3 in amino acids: CASSQGASRAYEQYF. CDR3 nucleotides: TGTGCCAGCAGCCAAGGGGCTAGCCGGGCCTACGAGCAGTACTTC.